A single sample gave rise to the 27 T cell receptor beta chains below, sequenced in a study of T cell changes during pregnancy in multiple sclerosis. This table comes from immunoSEQ multiplex PCR, and its TCRdb copy is limited to in-frame clones, with some not included. This table has about 80,000 clones, approximately 89% appearing once. The sample was peripheral blood, taken before pregnancy. The receptor source for this set is a female donor with multiple sclerosis, enrolled in a pregnancy study.

This rearrangement joins TRBV5-1 to TRBJ2-3; 11 bases map to TRBD2. The CDR3 contains 15 residues. V lost 5 bases, J lost 4 bases, and 6 bases stayed unmatched. The germline V gene encodes CDR1 SGHRS and CDR2 YFSETQ. CDR3 loop: CASSEQTSGADTQYF. CDR3 nucleotide sequence: TGCGCCAGCAGTGAACAGACTAGCGGGGCAGATACGCAGTATTTT. Full variable domain (missing parts from reference TRBV5-1 and TRBJ2-3): KAGVTQTPRYLIKTRGQQVTLSCSPISGHRSVSWYQQTPGQGLQFLFEYFSETQRNKGNFPGRFSGRQFSNSRSEMNVSTLELGDSALYLCASSEQTSGADTQYFGPGTRLTVL.

The chain employs TRBV30 and TRBJ1-2; D remains ambiguous. Germline values: CDR1 GTSNPN, CDR2 SVGIG (reference sequence). This CDR3 comprises 13 residues. V was pared by 5 bases and J by 1 base, with 11 bases between. The CDR3 bases are TGTGCCTGGTGGAGTCGGGTTAACTATGGCTACACCTTC. It specifies CAWWSRVNYGYTF. The full variable domain, in which reference TRBV30 and TRBJ1-2 provide the parts outside the CDR3, is SQTIHQWPATLVQPVGSPLSLECTVEGTSNPNLYWYRQAAGRGLQLLFYSVGIGQISSEVPQNLSASRPQDRQFILSSKKLLLSDSGFYLCAWWSRVNYGYTFGSGTRLTVV.

The chain uses TRBV18 and TRBJ2-6, with D perhaps matching TRBD2 (6 bases). This CDR3 contains 17 residues. Trimming shortened V by 6 bases and J by 2 bases, and 17 bases separated the two germline ends. CDR1 KGHSH and CDR2 LQKENI come from the germline V gene. Here the CDR3 DNA reads TGTGCCAGCTCTCCGGGGCTCCCGGGAGCTGGGGCCAACGTCCTGACTTTC. Protein sequence: CASSPGLPGAGANVLTF. Full variable domain (missing parts from reference TRBV18 and TRBJ2-6): NAGVMQNPRHLVRRRGQEARLRCSPMKGHSHVYWYRQLPEEGLKFMVYLQKENIIDESGMPKERFSAEFPKEGPSILRIQQVVRGDSAAYFCASSPGLPGAGANVLTFGAGSRLTVL.

The chain recombines TRBV28 with TRBJ2-7; 8 bases match TRBD2. The CDR3 extends over 17 amino acids. After removal of 3 bases from V and 6 bases from J, the junction contained 16 bases not matched to a gene. CDR1 is MDHEN, CDR2 SYDVKM, per germline. CDR3 protein: CASSLVLLAGQPGEQYF. The DNA for the CDR3 is TGTGCCAGCAGTTTGGTCCTGTTAGCGGGGCAGCCTGGCGAGCAGTACTTC.

The chain couples TRBV5-1 to TRBJ1-1; a weak D match, TRBD1 (5 bases). The ends were cut back, 3 bases at V and 0 bases at J, with 12 bases in the middle. CDR1 SGHRS and CDR2 YFSETQ come from the germline V gene. The CDR3 loop spans 15 amino acids. CDR3 loop: CASSSGGHLNTEAFF. Here the CDR3 DNA reads TGCGCCAGCAGCTCTGGTGGACACCTGAACACTGAAGCTTTCTTT.

This clone was counted a few times. This chain links TRBV7-6 with TRBJ1-6; maybe TRBD1 (5 bases). CDR3 length: 17 residues. Germline CDR1 and CDR2: SGHVS and FNYEAQ. V was cut by 0 bases and J by 9 bases, with 18 bases left in between. The DNA for the CDR3 is TGTGCCAGCAGCTTAGCGCCAAAGGGTCCGGGGGGTTCACCCCTCCACTTT. It specifies CASSLAPKGPGGSPLHF. The complete variable domain, with remaining parts taken from reference TRBV7-6 and TRBJ1-6, reads GAGVSQSPRYKVTKRGQDVALRCDPISGHVSLYWYRQALGQGPEFLTYFNYEAQQDKSGLPNDRFSAERPEGSISTLTIQRTEQRDSAMYRCASSLAPKGPGGSPLHFGNGTRLTVT.

DNA for the CDR3: TGTGCCAGCAGCCGTAACGCAGGGCTAGGGGAGCAGTTCTTC. Translation: CASSRNAGLGEQFF. The rearrangement links TRBV6-6 to TRBJ2-1; perhaps TRBD1 as D (5 bases). This CDR3 comprises 14 residues. Trimming took off 6 bases at V and 10 bases at J, with 19 bases between the two ends. Germline loops: CDR1 MNHNY, CDR2 SVGAGI (reference sequence).

This clone was counted only a few times. The chain links TRBV5-1 to TRBJ1-5; no reliable D call. V shed 3 bases and J shed 4 bases, with 11 bases lying between them. Germline assignment: CDR1 SGHRS and CDR2 YFSETQ. The CDR3 has 14 amino acids. CDR3 sequence (DNA): TGCGCCAGCAGCTGGAGCGGGCCTAATCAGCCCCAGCATTTT. Translating it yields CASSWSGPNQPQHF.

The chain carries TRBV7-9 and TRBJ2-3; 8 nucleotides align to TRBD1. CDR1 is SEHNR and CDR2 is FQNEAQ in the germline V gene (reference sequence). After removal of 3 bases from V and 6 bases from J, the junction contained 8 bases not matched to a gene. This CDR3 comprises 15 residues. The CDR3 reads CASSFGTGLTDTQYF. The CDR3 nucleotides read TGTGCCAGCAGCTTTGGGACAGGCCTTACGGATACGCAGTATTTT.

This chain joins TRBV7-8 and TRBJ1-5; possible D gene TRBD1, 5 bases. The length of the CDR3 is 17 residues. The V gene lost 1 base and the J gene lost 2 bases, with 15 bases spanning the gap. Germline V gene lookup returns CDR1 SGHVS and CDR2 FQNEAQ. CDR3 sequence reads: CASSLGVRGPGNQPQHF. The CDR3 DNA reads TGTGCCAGCAGCTTAGGGGTAAGGGGCCCGGGCAATCAGCCCCAGCATTTT.

The chain combines TRBV5-1 with TRBJ2-1, with D possibly matching TRBD1 (6 bases). CDR1 is SGHRS, CDR2 YFSETQ, per germline. The CDR3 consists of 15 residues. The ends were cut back, 0 bases at V and 3 bases at J, with 10 bases in the middle. CDR3 sequence: CASSLVTGNYNEQFF. CDR3 nucleotides: TGCGCCAGCAGCTTGGTGACAGGAAACTACAATGAGCAGTTCTTC.

The chain joins TRBV7-9 to TRBJ1-4; D not resolved. The length of the CDR3 is 14 residues. Germline loops: CDR1 SEHNR, CDR2 FQNEAQ (reference sequence). The ends were cut back, 4 bases at V and 5 bases at J, with 11 bases in the middle. CDR3 region: CASSSDEGNEKLFF. Here the CDR3 DNA reads TGTGCCAGCAGCTCCGACGAGGGCAATGAAAAACTGTTTTTT.

This rearrangement joins TRBV5-1 to TRBJ2-2; a possible D gene is TRBD2 (5 bases). V was pared by 5 bases and J by 2 bases, with 13 bases between. Germline V gene lookup returns CDR1 SGHRS and CDR2 YFSETQ. This CDR3 comprises 15 residues. The DNA for the CDR3 is TGCGCCAGCAGATGGGCCGGACTCAACACCGGGGAGCTGTTTTTT. Translating gives CASRWAGLNTGELFF.

The V gene is TRBV5-1, the J gene TRBJ2-2; 9 bases align to TRBD1. This CDR3 is 16 amino acids long. Germline V gene sequence: CDR1 SGHRS, CDR2 YFSETQ. V was clipped by 4 bases and J by 5 bases; unmatched bases: 9. This chain's CDR3 is CASSPQGTGLTGELFF. CDR3 bases: TGCGCCAGCAGCCCCCAAGGGACAGGGCTGACCGGGGAGCTGTTTTTT. Variable domain in full (rest from reference TRBV5-1 and TRBJ2-2): KAGVTQTPRYLIKTRGQQVTLSCSPISGHRSVSWYQQTPGQGLQFLFEYFSETQRNKGNFPGRFSGRQFSNSRSEMNVSTLELGDSALYLCASSPQGTGLTGELFFGEGSRLTVL.

This clone was seen just once. The genes are TRBV7-9 and TRBJ1-1; 9 bases are shared with TRBD1. Trimming at V came to 5 bases and at J to 2 bases, leaving 6 bases not matched to a gene. The CDR3 is made up of 15 amino acids. Germline CDR1 reads SEHNR; CDR2 reads FQNEAQ (reference sequence). The CDR3 coding sequence is TGTGCCAGCAGCCAGATACAGGGGGCCAACACTGAAGCTTTCTTT. It codes for CASSQIQGANTEAFF.

The chain employs TRBV27 and TRBJ2-4; 9 bases agree with TRBD1. Germline CDR1 MNHEY, CDR2 SMNVEV (reference sequence). V lost 2 bases and J lost 0; bases outside the gene matches: 5. The CDR3 is 17 amino acids. CDR3 amino acids: CASSLGTGTLAKNIQYF. DNA of the CDR3: TGTGCCAGCAGTTTAGGGACAGGGACCCTAGCCAAAAACATTCAGTACTTC.

The chain joins TRBV18 to TRBJ2-3; tentatively, D is TRBD1 (6 bases). Germline values: CDR1 KGHSH, CDR2 LQKENI. This CDR3 contains 15 residues. Between the trimmed V and J ends, which lost 3 bases and 4 bases, there was a span of 14 bases. The CDR3 loop reads CASSPRSQGPDTQYF. DNA for the CDR3: TGTGCCAGCTCACCTAGATCACAGGGACCAGATACGCAGTATTTT.

The chain links TRBV2 to TRBJ1-5; no definite D call. The CDR3 has 13 amino acids. Germline V lookup: CDR1 SNHLY, CDR2 FYNNEI. Trimming removed 7 bases at V and 4 bases at J, with 11 bases between. In DNA form, the CDR3 reads TGTGCCAGCACCCGGTCGCGAAATCAGCCCCAGCATTTT. Translated, it gives CASTRSRNQPQHF.

This clone was recorded a few times. J is TRBJ2-5 and V is TRBV20-1; unclear D gene. CDR3 length equals 11 residues. Germline CDR1 is DFQATT and CDR2 is SNEGSKA (reference sequence). Trimming removed 5 bases from V and 4 bases from J, with 8 bases in between. The CDR3 loop reads CSAYSRETQYF. CDR3 coding DNA: TGCAGTGCTTACAGCCGAGAGACCCAGTACTTC.

This rearrangement joins TRBV18 to TRBJ1-2; 11 nucleotides match TRBD1. V lost 8 bases to trimming and J lost 7 bases; unmatched junction nucleotides: 6. The CDR3 is made up of 13 amino acids. Germline V lookup: CDR1 KGHSH, CDR2 LQKENI. The DNA for the CDR3 is TGTGCCAGCCAGGACAGGGGGCGCCGTGGCTACACCTTC. Protein: CASQDRGRRGYTF.

V usage is TRBV27 and J usage is TRBJ2-3; TRBD1 matches 9 bases. Trimming at V came to 1 base and at J to 2 bases, leaving 7 bases not matched to a gene. The CDR3 sequence is 17 residues long. Germline V CDR1 and CDR2: MNHEY, SMNVEV (reference sequence). The CDR3 protein is CASSLFRTGANTDTQYF. CDR3 coding DNA: TGTGCCAGCAGTTTATTCAGGACAGGGGCGAACACAGATACGCAGTATTTT.

This clone was found once. The V call is TRBV30, the J call TRBJ1-2; 8 bases line up with TRBD1. Germline lookup yields CDR1 GTSNPN and CDR2 SVGIG (reference sequence). V lost 2 bases and J lost 1; bases outside the gene matches: 6. The CDR3 is 15 residues long. The CDR3 loop is CAWSRTGSGNYGYTF. As DNA, the CDR3 is TGTGCCTGGAGTCGGACAGGGTCGGGTAACTATGGCTACACCTTC.

This chain connects TRBV5-6 to TRBJ1-2; 7 bases match TRBD1. The V gene end was trimmed by 6 bases and the J gene end by 7 bases; junction bases not matched to a gene: 18. Germline CDR1 is SGHDT and CDR2 is YYEEEE. This CDR3 contains 16 residues. CDR3 residues: CASTWGSGTAISGYTF. CDR3 DNA: TGTGCCAGCACCTGGGGATCAGGGACAGCCATTTCTGGCTACACCTTC.

Written as DNA, the CDR3 is TGTGCCAGCAGCTCAGACAGGGCCTACCTTCGCGAGCAGTACTTC. It encodes CASSSDRAYLREQYF. The chain combines TRBV11-2 with TRBJ2-7; 7 bases fit TRBD1. This CDR3 is built from 15 residues. The germline gives CDR1 SGHAT, CDR2 FQNNGV. With V trimmed by 4 bases and J by 6 bases, 12 bases remained unmatched.

This chain connects TRBV29-1 to TRBJ2-5, with 10 bases fitting TRBD1. Per the germline V gene, CDR1 is SQVTM and CDR2 is ANQGSEA. The CDR3 extends over 16 amino acids. Trimming took 5 bases from V and 6 from J; bases not matched to a gene: 15. The CDR3 DNA reads as TGCAGCGTTTTCGGACCGGGACAGGGGCTGGAAAAGACCCAGTACTTC. Translating it yields CSVFGPGQGLEKTQYF.

This chain uses TRBV6-1 with TRBJ1-3; D may be TRBD1 (5 bases). Germline V gene data show CDR1 as MNHNS and CDR2 as SASEGT. The CDR3 spans 13 residues. Trimming took 6 bases from V and 4 from J, leaving 10 bases between them. CDR3 residues: CASSQGVGNTIYF. The DNA of the CDR3 is TGTGCCAGCAGCCAAGGGGTCGGAAACACCATATATTTT.

The J gene is TRBJ2-3, the V gene TRBV5-8; no clear D gene. The germline CDR1 and CDR2 sequences are SGHTS and YDEGEE. CDR3 length: 13 amino acids. V was pared by 0 bases and J by 3 bases, with 5 bases between. The CDR3 sequence: CASSLGLTDTQYF. In DNA, the CDR3 is TGTGCCAGCAGCTTGGGGCTGACAGATACGCAGTATTTT.